Each of the 27 T cell receptor beta chains below was sequenced from the same sample in a study of T-cell reconstitution after alpha-beta-depleted transplantation in children. The authors prepared the TCRbeta library with unique molecular identifiers. TCRdb redid the calling of the PCR reads with MiXCR, one entry per CDR3 protein. The table records 450,000 to 600,000 distinct CDR3 sequences, 13% of them present only once. Sequencing used PBMCs, mostly from graft donor cells, obtained 360 days after TCRalphabeta/CD19-depleted stem cell transplant. All receptors come from a male patient between 5 and 17 years old who had a stem cell transplant for acute myeloid leukemia, so the T cells may come from the graft donor.

V is TRBV9 and J is TRBJ2-5; D ambiguous. Germline assignment: CDR1 SGDLS and CDR2 YYNGEE. The CDR3 sequence is 14 residues long. V dropped 6 bases and J dropped 1 base, with 13 bases sitting between them. CDR3 in DNA: TGTGCCAGCAACTCCTGGGGTTCCCAAGAGACCCAGTACTTC. Encoded protein: CASNSWGSQETQYF.

This clonotype came up a few times. The CDR3 DNA reads TGTGCCAGCAGCTTAATGGGGCGGGACTACGAGCAGTACTTC. Its translation: CASSLMGRDYEQYF. The J gene is TRBJ2-7, the V gene TRBV7-3; possible D gene TRBD2, 6 bases. V was cut by 1 base and J by 3 bases, with 10 bases left in between. CDR1 and CDR2 (germline): SGHTA, FQGTGA. The CDR3 extends over 14 amino acids.

This chain links TRBV5-1 with TRBJ2-4; 9 bases map to TRBD1. Per the germline V gene, CDR1 is SGHRS and CDR2 is YFSETQ. The length of the CDR3 is 13 residues. The V and J ends lost 3 bases and 12 bases, in that order; junction bases with no gene match: 7. The CDR3 DNA is TGCGCCAGCAGCTCGGGACAGGGAGAGGGTCAGTACTTC. Translating it yields CASSSGQGEGQYF.

This chain links TRBV25-1 with TRBJ1-2, with 10 positions matching TRBD1. CDR1 and CDR2 from the germline V gene are MGHDK and SYGVNS. With V trimmed by 8 bases and J by 5 bases, 2 bases remained unmatched. The CDR3 is made up of 12 amino acids. In DNA, the CDR3 is TGTGCCAGCGTGGGACAGGGGTATGGCTACACCTTC. Translated: CASVGQGYGYTF.

This clonotype was seen at least ten times. The chain combines TRBV27 with TRBJ1-4, with D possibly matching TRBD1 (5 bases). The CDR3 sequence is 12 residues long. Deletions cut 3 bases from V and 8 bases from J, with 7 bases between. From germline, CDR1 is MNHEY and CDR2 SMNVEV (reference sequence). The DNA of the CDR3 is TGTGCCAGCAGTTTCTGGGGCGAAAAACTGTTTTTT. Translating gives CASSFWGEKLFF. Supplemented by reference TRBV27 and TRBJ1-4, the full variable domain reads EAQVTQNPRYLITVTGKKLTVTCSQNMNHEYMSWYRQDPGLGLRQIYYSMNVEVTDKGDVPEGYKVSRKEKRNFPLILESPSPNQTSLYFCASSFWGEKLFFGSGTQLSVL.

This chain connects TRBV7-3 to TRBJ2-1; 7 bases fit TRBD2. Trimming removed 3 bases from V and 7 bases from J; junction bases left unmatched: 9. Germline V gene lookup returns CDR1 SGHTA and CDR2 FQGTGA. The CDR3 length is 15 residues. CDR3 in DNA: TGTGCCAGCAGCTTTCAAGCGGGATACCTAAATGAGCAGTTCTTC. It yields the protein CASSFQAGYLNEQFF.

The CDR3 DNA sequence: TGCGCCAGCAGCCAAGGAGTCGGGGCCTACGAGCAGTACTTC. Amino acid sequence: CASSQGVGAYEQYF. The chain has TRBV4-3 and TRBJ2-7, with D possibly TRBD2 on 5 matching bases. CDR3 length: 14 amino acids. Germline CDR1 is LGHNA and CDR2 is YSLEER. With 1 base removed from V and 2 bases from J, the gap between germline ends came to 9 bases.

The sample holds a few counts of this clonotype. This chain links TRBV29-1 with TRBJ2-2, with D possibly matching TRBD2 (5 bases). There are 12 residues in the CDR3. Germline V gene sequence: CDR1 SQVTM, CDR2 ANQGSEA. The V and J ends lost 7 bases and 7 bases respectively, with 13 bases between them. The CDR3 DNA sequence: TGCAGCGCCTCCCTTGAGGGCGGGGAGCTGTTTTTT. It is translated as CSASLEGGELFF.

This clonotype occurred a few times. V usage is TRBV4-2 and J usage is TRBJ2-7, with 11 bases aligning to TRBD2. After removal of 3 bases from V and 3 bases from J, the junction contained 7 bases not matched to a gene. This CDR3 is built from 16 residues. The V gene's germline CDR1 is LGHNA and CDR2 YNFKEQ. The CDR3 coding sequence is TGTGCCAGCAGCCACGTGACTAGCGGGGCCAACTACGAGCAGTACTTC. It specifies CASSHVTSGANYEQYF.

Only a few counts were recorded for this clonotype. V gene TRBV9 combines with J gene TRBJ2-4; TRBD2 aligns across 11 bases. V was clipped by 0 bases and J by 5 bases; unmatched bases: 10. This CDR3 has 18 amino acids. Germline CDR1 reads SGDLS; CDR2 reads YYNGEE. The CDR3 bases are TGTGCCAGCAGCGTAGAGACTAGCGGGATCGGGGGGGAAAACATTCAGTACTTC. Its translation: CASSVETSGIGGENIQYF.

This sequence joins TRBV7-9 and TRBJ2-1, with TRBD2 matching 7 bases. Trimming removed 4 bases from V and 3 bases from J; junction bases left unmatched: 6. The CDR3 runs to 15 residues. From germline, CDR1 is SEHNR and CDR2 FQNEAQ (reference sequence). CDR3 bases: TGTGCCAGCAGCTCACGGGGGGAGAACTACAATGAGCAGTTCTTC. Translating gives CASSSRGENYNEQFF. The entire variable domain, with the rest obtained from reference TRBV7-9 and TRBJ2-1, is as follows: DTGVSQNPRHKITKRGQNVTFRCDPISEHNRLYWYRQTLGQGPEFLTYFQNEAQLEKSRLLSDRFSAERPKGSFSTLEIQRTEQGDSAMYLCASSSRGENYNEQFFGPGTRLTVL.

This clonotype was recorded many times. The rearrangement joins TRBV29-1 to TRBJ2-7; the D gene is possibly TRBD2 (6 bases). Between the trimmed V and J ends, which lost 3 bases and 0 bases, there was a span of 12 bases. The CDR3 covers 14 residues. Germline assignment: CDR1 SQVTM and CDR2 ANQGSEA. This CDR3 reads CSVDFRAGSYEQYF. The DNA for the CDR3 is TGCAGCGTTGATTTTCGAGCGGGCTCCTACGAGCAGTACTTC.

This clonotype was observed many times. The chain carries TRBV11-2 and TRBJ2-7; D may be TRBD2 (6 bases). V was cut by 4 bases and J by 12 bases, with 22 bases left in between. Germline V lookup: CDR1 SGHAT, CDR2 FQNNGV. The CDR3 contains 14 residues. In DNA form, the CDR3 reads TGTGCCAGCAGCTCCTTCGGAGCGGGCCTCTCCTTGTACTTC. Translated, it gives CASSSFGAGLSLYF.

This clonotype was seen repeatedly, ten times or more. The V and J genes are TRBV28 and TRBJ2-7, with a tentative D call TRBD1 (6 bases). Germline assignment: CDR1 MDHEN and CDR2 SYDVKM. V lost 5 bases to trimming and J lost 5 bases, with 16 bases between them. The CDR3 loop spans 14 amino acids. As DNA, the CDR3 is TGTGCCAGCAGTAATACCGGGACAATCCACGAGCAGTACTTC. This encodes CASSNTGTIHEQYF.

In this sample, this clonotype turned up a few times. The chain is built from TRBV4-3 and TRBJ2-2, with D perhaps matching TRBD1 or TRBD2 (5 bases each). V lost 3 bases, J lost 3 bases, and 11 bases lay in between. This CDR3 contains 15 residues. CDR1 LGHNA and CDR2 YSLEER come from the germline V gene. CDR3 bases: TGCGCCAGCAGCCACCTCCGGGGCTACACCGGGGAGCTGTTTTTT. Amino acid sequence: CASSHLRGYTGELFF.

This clonotype was seen a few times. The chain carries TRBV12-3 or TRBV12-4 and TRBJ1-5; 9 bases are shared with TRBD1. The J segment lost 6 bases and the V segment lost 10 bases, leaving 7 bases of the junction unmatched. This CDR3 is built from 13 residues. The CDR3 sequence: CAIGQGSGQPQHF. The DNA of the CDR3 is TGTGCCATCGGACAGGGGTCGGGTCAGCCCCAGCATTTT.

The rearrangement uses TRBV12-3 or TRBV12-4 and TRBJ2-1; 7 positions agree with TRBD1. Losses at the gene ends were 4 bases for V and 14 bases for J; bases not matched to a gene: 5. The CDR3 is 11 residues long. This CDR3 reads CASSWSDRKFF. Written as DNA, the CDR3 is TGTGCCAGCAGTTGGTCGGACAGGAAGTTCTTC.

This clonotype was seen ten or more times. The V and J genes are TRBV7-8 and TRBJ2-1, with 8 bases aligning to TRBD2. This CDR3 comprises 16 residues. Germline CDR1 SGHVS, CDR2 FQNEAQ. The trim removed 5 bases at V and 3 bases at J, leaving 9 bases unmatched. This CDR3 reads CASSGMTSVFYNEQFF. Here the CDR3 DNA reads TGTGCCAGCAGCGGGATGACTAGCGTCTTCTACAATGAGCAGTTCTTC.

Concerning this clonotype: Since a much larger clone is just one base distant, this may be a read error. The CDR3 DNA follows: TGTGCCAGCAGCGTAGCTACAGGTTACACCTACAAGCAGTACTTC. Translating it yields CASSVATGYTYKQYF. V and J are TRBV9 and TRBJ2-7; tentatively, D is TRBD1 (5 bases). The germline CDR1 and CDR2 sequences are SGDLS and YYNGEE. The CDR3 covers 15 residues.

The chain links TRBV19 to TRBJ2-1, with a tentative D call TRBD1 (6 bases). From germline, CDR1 is LNHDA and CDR2 SQIVND (reference sequence). V was shortened by 7 bases and J by 6 bases, with 19 bases between the two germline ends. The CDR3 has 15 amino acids. The CDR3 region is CASNGGALVGNEQFF. CDR3 sequence (DNA): TGTGCCAGTAATGGGGGCGCGTTAGTCGGCAATGAGCAGTTCTTC.

The table lists this clonotype with many counts. The chain uses TRBV19 and TRBJ1-5; D is ambiguous. Germline V gene lookup returns CDR1 LNHDA and CDR2 SQIVND (reference sequence). V was clipped by 10 bases and J by 7 bases, with 8 bases between them. This CDR3 region has 10 residues. CDR3 loop: CATGRQPQHF. CDR3 nucleotide sequence: TGTGCCACAGGACGGCAGCCCCAGCATTTT. The whole variable domain, remainder taken from reference TRBV19 and TRBJ1-5, is DGGITQSPKYLFRKEGQNVTLSCEQNLNHDAMYWYRQDPGQGLRLIYYSQIVNDFQKGDIAEGYSVSREKKESFPLTVTSAQKNPTAFYLCATGRQPQHFGDGTRLSIL.

The CDR3 DNA sequence: TGTGCCAGCAGTCTCGAGACAGGGAGCAATCAGCCCCAGCATTTT. Translation gives CASSLETGSNQPQHF. V usage is TRBV12-3 or TRBV12-4 and J usage is TRBJ1-5; TRBD1 aligns across 7 bases. Germline trimming cut 5 bases from V and 1 base from J; bases unmatched to any gene: 5. The CDR3 is 15 amino acids.

The CDR3 DNA sequence: TGTGCCAGCAGGGTAGCGGAGGGAGTTGAAGCGCAGTATTTT. Translated: CASRVAEGVEAQYF. The V gene is TRBV6-2 or TRBV6-3, the J gene TRBJ2-3, with D possibly matching TRBD2 (6 bases). The length of the CDR3 is 14 residues. Trimming shortened V by 6 bases and J by 10 bases, and 20 bases separated the two germline ends. Germline V gives CDR1 MNHEY, CDR2 SVGEGT.

J is TRBJ1-1 and V is TRBV29-1; tentative D call: TRBD1 (5 bases). This CDR3 has 12 residues. Germline V gives CDR1 SQVTM, CDR2 ANQGSEA. V lost 3 bases and J lost 4, with 9 bases in between. CDR3 DNA sequence: TGCAGCGTTGATTTCAGGGTCACTGAAGCTTTCTTT. Translation gives CSVDFRVTEAFF.

There are a few counts of this clonotype. The chain recombines TRBV5-5 with TRBJ2-2; 12 bases fit TRBD2. Germline CDR1 reads SGHKS; CDR2 reads YYEKEE (reference sequence). The CDR3 has 15 amino acids. Trimming removed 4 bases from V and 4 bases from J; junction bases left unmatched: 2. DNA for the CDR3: TGTGCCAGCAGCCGGACTAGCGGGATCACCGGGGAGCTGTTTTTT. This gives the protein CASSRTSGITGELFF.

This clonotype was found many times. CDR3 bases: TGTGCCCGAGAAGCGGGAGGGTCCTACGAGCAGTACTTC. This translates into CAREAGGSYEQYF. The rearrangement uses TRBV12-3 or TRBV12-4 and TRBJ2-7, with 10 bases identical to TRBD2. With V trimmed by 11 bases and J by 1 base, 5 bases remained unmatched. This CDR3 has 13 amino acids.

Turning to this clonotype: The junction differs from germline at one of its ends, possibly a read error. V and J are TRBV7-3 and TRBJ2-1; D unresolved. The length of the CDR3 is 16 residues. Germline V gene data show CDR1 as SGHTA and CDR2 as FQGTGA. The CDR3 DNA reads as TGTGCCAGCAGCCTCAGTCTGGGCGGCTGGTACAATGATCAGTTCTTC. This encodes CASSLSLGGWYNDQFF. Supplemented by reference TRBV7-3 and TRBJ2-1, the full variable domain reads GAGVSQTPSNKVTEKGKYVELRCDPISGHTALYWYRQSLGQGPEFLIYFQGTGAADDSGLPNDRFFAVRPEGSVSTLKIQRTERGDSAVYLCASSLSLGGWYNDQFFGPGTRLTVL.